The clone carrying this TCR beta chain was seen more than once but under ten times. Its specificity is unknown. The CDR3 totals 12 residues. The V end was cut by 2 bases, the J end by 8 bases, with 9 bases between. Germline values: CDR1 SEHNR, CDR2 FQNEAQ (reference sequence). With survey level as its setting, the immunoSEQ assay was v3.0. Here immunoSEQ multiplex PCR was the method, and the copy in TCRdb shows in-frame clones only, minus some. The sample comprises several thousand clones, approximately 80% of which are singletons, and approximately 14% rests with the top ten. This sample was included in a study of long-term antiretroviral therapy in people with HIV. Study outcomes and limitations: Dominant in the repertoire at all time points were clones expanded before ART. HIV repertoires showed narrower CDR3 length ranges than controls. Post-ART diversity increased but stayed below transplant donor controls.

Two or more post-ART PBMC samples, plus at least one pre-ART sample, were available for each donor. Specimen: unsorted PBMCs, collected 0.4 years before starting antiretroviral therapy. This clonotype was sampled from a man aged 25-45 years with HIV. The V call is TRBV7-9, the J call TRBJ1-2; D is unclear. CDR3 residues: CASSLYLGGYTF. Written as DNA, the CDR3 is TGTGCCAGCAGCTTATATCTCGGAGGCTACACCTTC.